Below, one TCR beta chain is given with its context. Trimming took off 11 bases at V and 5 bases at J, with 21 bases between the two ends. Germline CDR1 and CDR2: MNHNS and SASEGT. This CDR3 contains 14 residues. These data are taken from a study of shared clonotypes between healthy human individuals. Here immunoSEQ multiplex PCR was the method, and the copy in TCRdb shows in-frame clones only, minus some. Of approximately 980,000 clones listed, 60% to 85% are singletons. The chain joins TRBV6-1 to TRBJ1-1, with D perhaps TRBD1 (5 bases). The sample comprised memory CD4+ T cells sorted from blood. Sample subset: CD45RA-negative fraction. The TCR sequence derives from a man aged 18 to 35 in good health. This chain's CDR3 is CASRTGPQGTEAFF. As DNA, the CDR3 is TGTGCCTCACGTACGGGACCTCAAGGTACTGAAGCTTTCTTT.